The T cell receptor (beta chain) described here comes from a study of blood T cell repertoires in COVID-19. Background on the study: The samples span acute and convalescent COVID-19 from the United States, Italy and Spain. Sources were T cells, B-cell-depleted T cells, or PBMCs; the material itself was cDNA or gDNA.

CDR3 length: 14 amino acids. V lost 0 bases and J lost 2, with 9 bases in between. Germline V gives CDR1 SGHRS, CDR2 YFSETQ. Authors' methods: Amplification with reference gene primers provided the estimates of nucleated cell counts. This table comes from immunoSEQ multiplex PCR, and its TCRdb copy is limited to in-frame clones, with some not included. V, J and clone size reflect that table, while D and trimming were determined from the DNA. The table has approximately 90,000 clones, roughly 87% seen once. The J gene is TRBJ2-7, the V gene TRBV5-1; TRBD1 is a possible D gene (6 bases). The TCR sequence derives from a man between 45 and 60 years old with acute or convalescent COVID-19. The sequencing sample was made of peripheral blood. The CDR3 region is CASSLGAGAYEQYF. The CDR3 DNA reads TGCGCCAGCAGCTTGGGGGCAGGGGCCTACGAGCAGTACTTC.